The T cell receptor beta chain described here comes from a study of CD8 T cells in ankylosing spondylitis. Study-wide findings and caveats: Ankylosing spondylitis blood appeared to be characterized by a TCR beta motif of eight highly homologous variants. Reported data indicate significant enrichment of disease-linked clones within matched ankylosing spondylitis synovial fluid.

The TCR beta libraries were generated through quantitative 5'-RACE incorporating molecular barcodes. MiXCR, run by TCRdb on the 5' RACE reads, gives a single entry per CDR3 protein. Of 350,000 to 450,000 distinct CDR3 sequences in the sample, 25% to 30% were seen once. The CDR3 totals 12 residues. CDR1 and CDR2 from the germline V gene are MNHEY and SMNVEV (reference sequence). V was trimmed by 7 bases and J by 8 bases, leaving 14 bases between them. Of note for this clonotype: Antigen specificity is unknown.

Sequencing was performed on blood, either unsorted or a sorted T cell fraction (not recorded which). The chain employs TRBV27 and TRBJ2-5; TRBD1 might be the D (5 bases). The clonotype was recovered from a male donor with ankylosing spondylitis. As DNA, the CDR3 is TGTGCCAGCACGGGCCCAGGGAAAACCCAGTACTTC. It translates to CASTGPGKTQYF.